This T cell receptor beta chain was sequenced in a study of T cell responses to AZD1222 COVID-19 vaccine. Study results and caveats: Donor demographics were predominantly white British with a female majority; clonal diversity may be underestimated. Repertoire sampling was restricted to post-peak T cell response timepoints.

V was pared by 1 base and J by 0 bases, with 11 bases between. The length of the CDR3 is 16 residues. Looked up from germline, CDR1 is LNHNV and CDR2 is YYDKDF (reference sequence). Remarks on this clone: The antigen remains unidentified.

The method was immunoSEQ multiplex PCR; TCRdb's version includes in-frame clones alone and lacks a portion of them. The sample holds 250,000 to 300,000 clones, almost 95% seen once. This clonotype originated in an adult who received the AZD1222 COVID-19 vaccine. V is TRBV15 and J is TRBJ2-3, with D perhaps TRBD1 or TRBD2 (5 bases each). Sequences were derived from peripheral blood, sampled 28 days after the second AZD1222 dose. The CDR3 nucleotides read TGTGCCACCAGCAGAGGGGTTGGGGGAAGCACAGATACGCAGTATTTT. Protein sequence: CATSRGVGGSTDTQYF.